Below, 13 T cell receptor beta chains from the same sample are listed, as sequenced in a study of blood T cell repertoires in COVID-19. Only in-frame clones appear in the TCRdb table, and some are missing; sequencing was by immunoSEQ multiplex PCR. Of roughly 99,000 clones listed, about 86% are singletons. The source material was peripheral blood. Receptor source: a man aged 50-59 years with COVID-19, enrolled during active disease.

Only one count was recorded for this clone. This CDR3 is CASSLVRDYGYTF. CDR3 nucleotides: TGTGCCAGCAGCTTGGTCCGGGACTATGGCTACACCTTC. The rearrangement links TRBV5-4 to TRBJ1-2; D not resolved. Germline V gene sequence: CDR1 SGHNT, CDR2 YYREEE (reference sequence). This CDR3 has 13 residues. V dropped 0 bases and J dropped 3 bases, with 6 bases sitting between them. The variable domain in full, completed from reference TRBV5-4 and TRBJ1-2, reads ETGVTQSPTHLIKTRGQQVTLRCSSQSGHNTVSWYQQALGQGPQFIFQYYREEENGRGNFPPRFSGLQFPNYSSELNVNALELDDSALYLCASSLVRDYGYTFGSGTRLTVV.

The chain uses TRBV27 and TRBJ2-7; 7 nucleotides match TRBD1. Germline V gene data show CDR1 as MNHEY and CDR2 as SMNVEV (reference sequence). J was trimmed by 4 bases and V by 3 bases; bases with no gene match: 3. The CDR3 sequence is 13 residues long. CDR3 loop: CASSFTDRYEQYF. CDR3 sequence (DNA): TGTGCCAGCAGTTTTACGGACAGGTACGAGCAGTACTTC.

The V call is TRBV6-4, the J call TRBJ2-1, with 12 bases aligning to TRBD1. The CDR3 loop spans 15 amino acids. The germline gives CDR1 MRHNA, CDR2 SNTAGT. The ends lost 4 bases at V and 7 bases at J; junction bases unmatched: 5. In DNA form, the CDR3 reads TGTGCCAGCAGTGGCATGGGACAGGGGGCAAATGAGCAGTTCTTC. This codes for CASSGMGQGANEQFF.

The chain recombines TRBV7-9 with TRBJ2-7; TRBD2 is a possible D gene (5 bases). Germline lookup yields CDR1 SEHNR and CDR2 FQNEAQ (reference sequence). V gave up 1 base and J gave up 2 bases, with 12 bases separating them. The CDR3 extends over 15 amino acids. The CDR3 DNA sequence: TGTGCCAGCAGCTTAGGGCTAGCACGACCCTACGAGCAGTACTTC. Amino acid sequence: CASSLGLARPYEQYF.

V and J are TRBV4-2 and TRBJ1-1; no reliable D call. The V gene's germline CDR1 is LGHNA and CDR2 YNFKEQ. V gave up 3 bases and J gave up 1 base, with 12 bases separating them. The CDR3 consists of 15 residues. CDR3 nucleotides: TGTGCCAGCAGCCACGATGGACTGACGAACACTGAAGCTTTCTTT. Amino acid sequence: CASSHDGLTNTEAFF.

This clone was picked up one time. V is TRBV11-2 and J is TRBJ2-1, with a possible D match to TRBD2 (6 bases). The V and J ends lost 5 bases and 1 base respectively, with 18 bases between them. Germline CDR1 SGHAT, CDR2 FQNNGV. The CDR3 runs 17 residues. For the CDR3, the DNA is TGTGCCAGCAGCCCTACAAAGGGGAGGAAGTCCTACAATGAGCAGTTCTTC. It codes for CASSPTKGRKSYNEQFF.

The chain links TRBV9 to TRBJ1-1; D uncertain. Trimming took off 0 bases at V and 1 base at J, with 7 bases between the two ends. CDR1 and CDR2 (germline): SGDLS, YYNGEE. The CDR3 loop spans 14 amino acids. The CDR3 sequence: CASSVGSANTEAFF. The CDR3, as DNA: TGTGCCAGCAGCGTAGGGAGCGCGAACACTGAAGCTTTCTTT.

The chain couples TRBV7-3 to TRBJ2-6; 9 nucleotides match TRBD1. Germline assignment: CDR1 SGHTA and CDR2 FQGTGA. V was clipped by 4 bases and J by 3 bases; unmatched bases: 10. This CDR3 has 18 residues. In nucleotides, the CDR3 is TGTGCCAGCAGCTCACCTCCCGGGACAGGGATTGGGGCCAACGTCCTGACTTTC. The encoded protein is CASSSPPGTGIGANVLTF.

The CDR3 protein is CAISELRTGAEKLFF. Here the CDR3 DNA reads TGTGCCATCAGTGAGCTCCGGACAGGGGCTGAAAAACTGTTTTTT. The V and J genes are TRBV10-3 and TRBJ1-4; TRBD1 agrees at 9 bases. Germline CDR1 ENHRY, CDR2 SYGVKD. This CDR3 has 15 amino acids. After removal of 2 bases from V and 7 bases from J, the junction contained 5 bases not matched to a gene.

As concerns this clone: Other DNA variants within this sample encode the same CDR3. CDR3 sequence (DNA): TGTGCCAGTAGTACACAGGGGGGGACTGAAGCTTTCTTT. This encodes CASSTQGGTEAFF. The chain uses TRBV19 and TRBJ1-1; 8 positions match TRBD1. V gave up 4 bases and J gave up 5 bases; unmatched junction bases: 3. CDR3 length: 13 amino acids. CDR1 and CDR2 from the germline V gene are LNHDA and SQIVND (reference sequence). The complete variable domain, with remaining parts taken from reference TRBV19 and TRBJ1-1, reads DGGITQSPKYLFRKEGQNVTLSCEQNLNHDAMYWYRQDPGQGLRLIYYSQIVNDFQKGDIAEGYSVSREKKESFPLTVTSAQKNPTAFYLCASSTQGGTEAFFGQGTRLTVV.

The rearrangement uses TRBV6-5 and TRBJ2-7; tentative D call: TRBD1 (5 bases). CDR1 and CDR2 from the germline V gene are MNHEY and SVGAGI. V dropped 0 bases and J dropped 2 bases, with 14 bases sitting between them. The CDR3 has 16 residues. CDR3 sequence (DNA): TGTGCCAGCAGTTACTCGCTCAGGGAAGTCACCTACGAGCAGTACTTC. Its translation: CASSYSLREVTYEQYF.

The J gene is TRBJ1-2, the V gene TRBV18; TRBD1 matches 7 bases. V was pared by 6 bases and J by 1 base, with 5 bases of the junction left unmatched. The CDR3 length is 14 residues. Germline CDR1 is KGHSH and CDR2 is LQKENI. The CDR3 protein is CASSPGQDNYGYTF. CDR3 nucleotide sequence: TGTGCCAGCTCCCCTGGACAGGATAACTATGGCTACACCTTC.

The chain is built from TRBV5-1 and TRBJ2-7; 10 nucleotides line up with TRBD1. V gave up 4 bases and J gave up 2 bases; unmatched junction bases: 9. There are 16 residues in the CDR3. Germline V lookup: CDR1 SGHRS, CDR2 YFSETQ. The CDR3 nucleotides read TGCGCCAGCAGCACTCCGGGACAGGGGAAACCCTACGAGCAGTACTTC. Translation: CASSTPGQGKPYEQYF.